One sample yielded the 25 T cell receptor beta chains listed below, sequenced in a study of lymphopenia after photon versus proton radiotherapy (dated 2019 in TCRdb). The library relied on the immunoSEQ multiplex PCR assay. The table comes from immuneACCESS by way of TCRdb, which keeps in-frame sequences with V and J called. Part of the clones is missing from these tables; in studies checked, under half for an unresolved V gene and the rest for unknown reasons. Across this sample there are 160,000 or so clones, with approximately 90% seen only once. The ten most abundant clones make up around 4.7% of the sample. The sample here was peripheral blood, taken from a patient treated with photon-based radiotherapy. These TCRs come from a man over 45 with gastric cancer.

This chain connects TRBV18 to TRBJ1-1; TRBD1 matches 8 bases. J gave up 2 bases and V 5 bases, and 10 bases lay outside the gene matches. The CDR3 is 16 residues long. Germline V gene data show CDR1 as KGHSH and CDR2 as LQKENI. Here the CDR3 reads CASSIPGQETNTEAFF. The CDR3 DNA reads TGTGCCAGCTCAATCCCGGGACAGGAGACAAACACTGAAGCTTTCTTT.

The chain employs TRBV2 and TRBJ2-5, with no clear D. This CDR3 is 13 amino acids long. V shed 3 bases and J shed 0 bases, with 5 bases lying between them. Per germline, CDR1 SNHLY and CDR2 FYNNEI. In nucleotides, the CDR3 is TGTGCCAGCAGTGATCTAGACCAAGAGACCCAGTACTTC. It encodes CASSDLDQETQYF.

The genes are TRBV10-2 and TRBJ2-7; D call uncertain. The CDR3 contains 12 residues. The germline V and J ends were trimmed by 3 bases and 3 bases, with 6 bases remaining between them. CDR1 WSHSY and CDR2 SAAADI come from the germline V gene. The CDR3 DNA reads as TGCGCCAGCAGTGAATGGGGCTACGAGCAGTACTTC. Its translation: CASSEWGYEQYF.

In its sample, this clone was seen a few times. This chain joins TRBV27 and TRBJ2-1, with 8 nucleotides matching TRBD2. The CDR3 runs 15 residues. V was pared by 5 bases and J by 5 bases, with 8 bases of the junction left unmatched. CDR1 is MNHEY, CDR2 SMNVEV, per germline (reference sequence). The CDR3 is CASSPSRTSHNEQFF. The CDR3 nucleotides are TGTGCCAGCAGTCCATCGCGGACTAGCCACAATGAGCAGTTCTTC.

V is TRBV5-4 and J is TRBJ2-3; 7 positions agree with TRBD2. The CDR3 has 16 amino acids. J lost 3 bases, V lost 0 bases, and 7 bases had no gene match. Germline V lookup: CDR1 SGHNT, CDR2 YYREEE (reference sequence). In DNA form, the CDR3 reads TGTGCCAGCAGCTTGGCAGGGAGGGGAAAAACAGATACGCAGTATTTT. The encoded protein is CASSLAGRGKTDTQYF.

The V call is TRBV7-2, the J call TRBJ2-1; possibly TRBD1 or TRBD2 for D (5 bases each). The CDR3 is 13 residues long. Trimming took off 0 bases at V and 14 bases at J, with 14 bases between the two ends. The germline V gene encodes CDR1 SGHTA and CDR2 FQGNSA. The CDR3 region has the DNA TGTGCCAGCAGCTTAGCGCTAGGGACGACGGAGTTCTTC. Translating gives CASSLALGTTEFF.

The chain uses TRBV5-4 and TRBJ2-2; no clear D gene. Trimming stripped 0 bases from V and 5 bases from J, with 14 bases between. This CDR3 is built from 16 residues. CDR1 SGHNT and CDR2 YYREEE come from the germline V gene (reference sequence). The CDR3 protein is CASSLGATLKTGELFF. The DNA for the CDR3 is TGTGCCAGCAGCTTGGGGGCCACCCTCAAAACCGGGGAGCTGTTTTTT.

V gene TRBV25-1 combines with J gene TRBJ1-5, with 7 bases fitting TRBD1. Germline CDR1 MGHDK, CDR2 SYGVNS. After removal of 5 bases from V and 1 base from J, the junction contained 11 bases not matched to a gene. This CDR3 has 17 amino acids. The CDR3 reads CASSPSGTATSNQPQHF. CDR3 sequence (DNA): TGTGCCAGCAGTCCTTCCGGGACAGCGACAAGCAATCAGCCCCAGCATTTT.

V gene TRBV27 combines with J gene TRBJ1-2; 12 bases map to TRBD1. CDR1 MNHEY and CDR2 SMNVEV come from the germline V gene (reference sequence). CDR3 length: 15 residues. The trim removed 3 bases at V and 8 bases at J, leaving 7 bases unmatched. CDR3 coding DNA: TGTGCCAGCAGTTTCAGGGACAGGGGGCATGGAGGCTACACCTTC. It translates to CASSFRDRGHGGYTF.

V is TRBV29-1 and J is TRBJ2-1; 7 nucleotides match TRBD2. The ends lost 4 bases at V and 7 bases at J; junction bases unmatched: 7. The CDR3 has 13 amino acids. Germline CDR1 SQVTM, CDR2 ANQGSEA. The CDR3 region has the DNA TGCAGCGTTGGCGGGAGTTTAGTTAATGAGCAGTTCTTC. This codes for CSVGGSLVNEQFF.

The chain links TRBV2 to TRBJ1-1; D remains ambiguous. V lost 11 bases and J 1 base, leaving 17 bases between the germline ends. Germline V gene sequence: CDR1 SNHLY, CDR2 FYNNEI. This CDR3 is built from 14 residues. The CDR3: CAAQLERKNTEAFF. CDR3 DNA: TGTGCCGCCCAGCTGGAACGGAAGAACACTGAAGCTTTCTTT.

This clone was found once. The CDR3 region is CASSLYSGTEQFF. For the CDR3, the DNA is TGTGCCAGCAGCTTATACAGCGGGACCGAGCAGTTCTTC. This chain connects TRBV7-2 to TRBJ2-1; TRBD2 matches 7 bases. The V gene's germline CDR1 is SGHTA and CDR2 FQGNSA. V lost 2 bases to trimming and J lost 10 bases; unmatched junction nucleotides: 5. The CDR3 consists of 13 residues.

The chain employs TRBV18 and TRBJ2-3; 8 bases map to TRBD2. The CDR3 sequence is 15 residues long. Germline trimming cut 3 bases from V and 2 bases from J; bases unmatched to any gene: 4. Germline V lookup: CDR1 KGHSH, CDR2 LQKENI. The CDR3 DNA reads TGTGCCAGCTCACCCCGACTAGCGAACACAGATACGCAGTATTTT. Translated, it gives CASSPRLANTDTQYF.

The chain uses TRBV2 and TRBJ2-1; TRBD2 agrees at 7 bases. J lost 9 bases, V lost 6 bases, and 5 bases had no gene match. Germline CDR1 reads SNHLY; CDR2 reads FYNNEI. The length of the CDR3 is 12 residues. The CDR3 reads CASSRREGEQFF. The CDR3 nucleotides are TGTGCCAGCAGCCGCAGGGAGGGTGAGCAGTTCTTC.

This chain uses TRBV30 with TRBJ2-2; D is unclear. This CDR3 has 14 residues. Per germline, CDR1 GTSNPN and CDR2 SVGIG (reference sequence). V was trimmed by 1 base and J by 0 bases, leaving 6 bases between them. The CDR3 DNA is TGTGCCTGGAGTGAACACCCGAACACCGGGGAGCTGTTTTTT. This gives the protein CAWSEHPNTGELFF.

This chain joins TRBV28 and TRBJ2-7; D might be TRBD1 or TRBD2, each matching 5 bases. V dropped 7 bases and J dropped 2 bases, with 12 bases sitting between them. The CDR3 consists of 13 residues. Germline V gene data show CDR1 as MDHEN and CDR2 as SYDVKM. DNA of the CDR3: TGTGCCAGCAATCCGGGACCCACCTACGAGCAGTACTTC. This codes for CASNPGPTYEQYF.

V gene TRBV28 combines with J gene TRBJ1-1; no firm D call. This CDR3 is built from 14 residues. V was trimmed by 3 bases and J by 1 base, leaving 9 bases between them. Germline V gives CDR1 MDHEN, CDR2 SYDVKM. The CDR3 loop reads CASSFQNPNTEAFF. The CDR3 coding sequence is TGTGCCAGCAGTTTTCAAAACCCGAACACTGAAGCTTTCTTT.

The chain joins TRBV6-5 to TRBJ2-7; 7 bases are a match to TRBD2. The germline CDR1 and CDR2 sequences are MNHEY and SVGAGI. With 2 bases clipped from V and 3 bases from J, the junction kept 4 bases outside the gene matches. There are 14 residues in the CDR3. The CDR3 sequence is CASSYGTSDYEQYF. CDR3 nucleotides: TGTGCCAGCAGTTACGGCACTAGCGACTACGAGCAGTACTTC.

This chain links TRBV7-7 with TRBJ2-5; D tentatively fits TRBD1 or TRBD2 (5 bases each). The germline V gene has CDR1 SSHAT and CDR2 FNYEAQ (reference sequence). V was shortened by 0 bases and J by 1 base, with 9 bases between the two germline ends. This CDR3 has 15 residues. The CDR3 region has the DNA TGTGCCAGCAGCTTAGCGGGGGTCTCCCAAGAGACCCAGTACTTC. It yields the protein CASSLAGVSQETQYF.

The chain uses TRBV5-1 and TRBJ2-1, with 14 bases lining up with TRBD2. Germline CDR1 is SGHRS and CDR2 is YFSETQ. The CDR3 totals 17 residues. The V segment lost 4 bases and the J segment 0 bases; nucleotides outside the gene matches: 3. The CDR3 spells CASSPGTSGSSYNEQFF. In DNA, the CDR3 is TGCGCCAGCAGCCCCGGGACTAGCGGGAGCTCCTACAATGAGCAGTTCTTC.

The V call is TRBV19, the J call TRBJ1-2; possibly TRBD1 for D (6 bases). V was shortened by 5 bases and J by 4 bases, with 14 bases between the two germline ends. The CDR3 spans 14 residues. Germline V gene lookup returns CDR1 LNHDA and CDR2 SQIVND (reference sequence). Here the CDR3 DNA reads TGTGCCAGTAGTTTTTCACCGGGGGCCTATGGCTACACCTTC. This sequence encodes CASSFSPGAYGYTF.

The rearrangement links TRBV7-2 to TRBJ2-4; TRBD1 matches 9 bases. In germline, CDR1 is SGHTA, CDR2 FQGNSA. CDR3 size: 14 residues. V lost 5 bases to trimming and J lost 6 bases; unmatched junction nucleotides: 5. The CDR3 DNA reads as TGTGCCAGCAGCCCACCGGGACAGGGAAACATTCAGTACTTC. Amino acid sequence: CASSPPGQGNIQYF.

This chain links TRBV15 with TRBJ2-2; TRBD2 is a possible D gene (5 bases). V lost 0 bases, J lost 0 bases, and 5 bases lay in between. This CDR3 has 15 residues. The germline CDR1 and CDR2 sequences are LNHNV and YYDKDF (reference sequence). The CDR3 DNA sequence: TGTGCCACCAGCAGAGACGGGGCGAACACCGGGGAGCTGTTTTTT. This encodes CATSRDGANTGELFF.

This chain uses TRBV19 with TRBJ1-1; D remains ambiguous. Trimming took 5 bases from V and 0 from J, leaving 10 bases between them. CDR3 length: 14 amino acids. CDR1 is LNHDA, CDR2 SQIVND, per germline (reference sequence). CDR3 region: CASSLGLLNTEAFF. The CDR3 DNA is TGTGCCAGTAGTCTTGGACTCTTGAACACTGAAGCTTTCTTT. The full variable domain, with the rest looked up from reference TRBV19 and TRBJ1-1, is DGGITQSPKYLFRKEGQNVTLSCEQNLNHDAMYWYRQDPGQGLRLIYYSQIVNDFQKGDIAEGYSVSREKKESFPLTVTSAQKNPTAFYLCASSLGLLNTEAFFGQGTRLTVV.

Written as DNA, the CDR3 is TGTGCCAGCAGCTTAACAGGGACGACCACCGGGGAGCTGTTTTTT. Protein sequence: CASSLTGTTTGELFF. The chain recombines TRBV7-9 with TRBJ2-2; possible D gene TRBD1, 6 bases. The CDR3 runs to 15 residues. Per the germline V gene, CDR1 is SEHNR and CDR2 is FQNEAQ (reference sequence). Trimming cost V 2 bases and J 4 bases, with 11 bases left between them.